This T cell receptor beta chain derives from a study of T cells expressing NK-cell markers. At the level of the study: Sorted CD3+CD56+NKG2C+, CD3+CD56+NKG2C- and CD3+CD56-NKG2C+ T cells provided the TCR beta repertoires. Study-wide results and caveats: Of CD8+ T cells, roughly 1.0-7.0% belonged to dominant NKG2C+ clonotypes in 5 to 7 donors. The leading position in the CD3+CD56-NKG2C+ fraction of several donors also went to these clonotypes.

Germline values: CDR1 SGHTA, CDR2 FQGTGA. The CDR3 has 13 residues. As for this clonotype: No antigen is known for it.

From its re-call of the 5' RACE reads, TCRdb lists each CDR3 protein once, without DNA. The sample includes around 470,000 distinct CDR3 sequences. This chain connects TRBV7-3 to TRBJ2-3. The source is a woman between 45 and 65 years old in good health. Input material: blood T cells: a sorted CD56 or NKG2C T cell subset, CD4+ or CD8+ T cells, or bulk PBMC T cells (not recorded which). The CDR3 sequence is CASSSSSTDTQYF.